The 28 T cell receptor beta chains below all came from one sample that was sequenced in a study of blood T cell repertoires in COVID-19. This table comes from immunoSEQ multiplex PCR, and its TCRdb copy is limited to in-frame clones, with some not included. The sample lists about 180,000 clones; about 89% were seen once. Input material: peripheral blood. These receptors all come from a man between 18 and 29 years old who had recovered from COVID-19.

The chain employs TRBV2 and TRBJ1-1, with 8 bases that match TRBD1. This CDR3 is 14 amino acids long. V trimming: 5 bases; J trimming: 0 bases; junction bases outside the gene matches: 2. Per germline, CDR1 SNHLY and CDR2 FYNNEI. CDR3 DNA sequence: TGTGCCAGCAGTCGGGACAGGTTGAACACTGAAGCTTTCTTT. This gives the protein CASSRDRLNTEAFF.

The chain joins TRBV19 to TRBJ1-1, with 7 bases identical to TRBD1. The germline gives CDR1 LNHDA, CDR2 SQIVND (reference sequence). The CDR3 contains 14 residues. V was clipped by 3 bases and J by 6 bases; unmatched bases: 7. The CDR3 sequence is CASSIGQAPSEAFF. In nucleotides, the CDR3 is TGTGCCAGTAGTATCGGACAGGCCCCTTCTGAAGCTTTCTTT.

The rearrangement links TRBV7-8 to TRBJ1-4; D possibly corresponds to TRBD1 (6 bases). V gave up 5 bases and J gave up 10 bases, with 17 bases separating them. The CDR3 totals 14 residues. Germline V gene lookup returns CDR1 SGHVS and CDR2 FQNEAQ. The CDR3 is CASSREQGSRKLFF. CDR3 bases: TGTGCCAGCAGCCGAGAACAGGGATCCCGAAAACTGTTTTTT.

The CDR3 loop is CASSQGGGRGNEQFF. The DNA for the CDR3 is TGCGCCAGCAGCCAAGGTGGTGGCCGGGGCAATGAGCAGTTCTTC. The chain employs TRBV4-1 and TRBJ2-1; D is perhaps TRBD2 (5 bases). Trimming pared 1 base from V and 6 bases from J, leaving 13 bases between. Germline loops: CDR1 MGHRA, CDR2 YSYEKL. This CDR3 comprises 15 residues.

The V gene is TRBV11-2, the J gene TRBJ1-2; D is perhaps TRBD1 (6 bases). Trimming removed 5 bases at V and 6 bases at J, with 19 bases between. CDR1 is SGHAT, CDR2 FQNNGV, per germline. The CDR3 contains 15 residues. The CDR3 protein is CASSTSTGYLDGYTF. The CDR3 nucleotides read TGTGCCAGCAGCACCTCGACAGGTTATCTCGATGGCTACACCTTC.

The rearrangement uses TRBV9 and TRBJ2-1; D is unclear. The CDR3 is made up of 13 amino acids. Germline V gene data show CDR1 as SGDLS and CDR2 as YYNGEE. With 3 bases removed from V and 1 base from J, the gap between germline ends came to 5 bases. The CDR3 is CASSALSYNEQFF. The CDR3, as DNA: TGTGCCAGCAGCGCCCTTTCCTACAATGAGCAGTTCTTC.

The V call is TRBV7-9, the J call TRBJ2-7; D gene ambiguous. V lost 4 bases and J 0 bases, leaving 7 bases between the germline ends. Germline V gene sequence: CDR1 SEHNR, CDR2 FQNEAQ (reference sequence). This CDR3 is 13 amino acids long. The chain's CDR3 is CASSYPGSYEQYF. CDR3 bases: TGTGCCAGCAGCTACCCGGGCTCCTACGAGCAGTACTTC. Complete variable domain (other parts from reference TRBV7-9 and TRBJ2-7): DTGVSQNPRHKITKRGQNVTFRCDPISEHNRLYWYRQTLGQGPEFLTYFQNEAQLEKSRLLSDRFSAERPKGSFSTLEIQRTEQGDSAMYLCASSYPGSYEQYFGPGTRLTVT.

The CDR3 nucleotides are TGTGCCAGCAGCTTGGATGGCGGCCCCCTGAAGCAGTTCTTC. It codes for CASSLDGGPLKQFF. V is TRBV5-8 and J is TRBJ2-1; unclear D gene. The CDR3 extends over 14 amino acids. Per germline, CDR1 SGHTS and CDR2 YDEGEE. Trimming cost V 0 bases and J 11 bases, with 15 bases left between them.

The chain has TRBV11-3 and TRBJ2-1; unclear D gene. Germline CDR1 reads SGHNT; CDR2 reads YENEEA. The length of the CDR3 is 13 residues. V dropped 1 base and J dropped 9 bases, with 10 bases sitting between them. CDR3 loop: CASSLGLSSEQFF. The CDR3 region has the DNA TGTGCCAGCAGCTTAGGACTTAGCAGTGAGCAGTTCTTC.

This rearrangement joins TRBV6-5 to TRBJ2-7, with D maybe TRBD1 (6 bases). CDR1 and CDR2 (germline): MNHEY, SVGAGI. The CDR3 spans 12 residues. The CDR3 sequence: CASRDIRYEQYF. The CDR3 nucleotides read TGTGCTTCCCGGGACATTCGCTACGAGCAGTACTTC.

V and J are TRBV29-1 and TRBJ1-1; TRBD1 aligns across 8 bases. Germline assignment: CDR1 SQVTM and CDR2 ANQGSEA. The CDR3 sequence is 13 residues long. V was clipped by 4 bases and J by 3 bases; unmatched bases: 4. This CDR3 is CSVAGRGHTEAFF. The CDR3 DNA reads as TGCAGCGTTGCGGGCAGGGGGCACACTGAAGCTTTCTTT.

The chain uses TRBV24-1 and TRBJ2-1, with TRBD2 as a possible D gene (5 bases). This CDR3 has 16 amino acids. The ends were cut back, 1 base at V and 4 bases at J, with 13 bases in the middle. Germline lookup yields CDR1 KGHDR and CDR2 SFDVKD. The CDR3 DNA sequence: TGTGCCACCAGTGATTTTCATACTAGTATTTACAATGAGCAGTTCTTC. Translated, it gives CATSDFHTSIYNEQFF.

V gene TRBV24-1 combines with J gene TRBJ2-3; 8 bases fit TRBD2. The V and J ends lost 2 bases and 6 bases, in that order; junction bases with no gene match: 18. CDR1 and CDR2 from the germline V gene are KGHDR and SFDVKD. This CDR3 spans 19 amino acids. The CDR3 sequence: CATSDSSDDFGTRSDTQYF. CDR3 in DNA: TGTGCCACCAGTGATTCTTCCGATGACTTCGGGACTAGATCTGATACGCAGTATTTT.

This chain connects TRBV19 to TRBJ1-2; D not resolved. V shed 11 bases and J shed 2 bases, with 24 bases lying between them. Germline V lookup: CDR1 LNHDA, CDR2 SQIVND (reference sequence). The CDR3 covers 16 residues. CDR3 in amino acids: CASNAFTGKLNYGYTF. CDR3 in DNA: TGTGCCTCCAACGCCTTTACCGGGAAACTAAACTATGGCTACACCTTC.

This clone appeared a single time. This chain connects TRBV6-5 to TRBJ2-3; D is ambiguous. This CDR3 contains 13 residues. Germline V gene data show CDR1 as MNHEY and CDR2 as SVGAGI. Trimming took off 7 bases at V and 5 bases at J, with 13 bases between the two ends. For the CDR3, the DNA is TGTGCCAGCAATGGCCACAGTAGAGATACGCAGTATTTT. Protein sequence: CASNGHSRDTQYF.

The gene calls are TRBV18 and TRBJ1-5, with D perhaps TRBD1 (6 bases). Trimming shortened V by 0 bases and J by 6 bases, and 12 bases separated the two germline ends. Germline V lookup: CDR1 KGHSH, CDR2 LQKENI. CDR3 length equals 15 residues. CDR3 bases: TGTGCCAGCTCACCACCGGCGGGGGCGGGTCAGCCCCAGCATTTT. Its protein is CASSPPAGAGQPQHF.

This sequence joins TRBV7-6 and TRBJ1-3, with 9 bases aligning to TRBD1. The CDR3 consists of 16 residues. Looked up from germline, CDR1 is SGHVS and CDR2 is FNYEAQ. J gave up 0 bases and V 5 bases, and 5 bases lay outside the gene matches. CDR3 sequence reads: CASSLTGGGSGNTIYF. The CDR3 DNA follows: TGTGCCAGCAGCCTGACAGGGGGTGGCTCTGGAAACACCATATATTTT.

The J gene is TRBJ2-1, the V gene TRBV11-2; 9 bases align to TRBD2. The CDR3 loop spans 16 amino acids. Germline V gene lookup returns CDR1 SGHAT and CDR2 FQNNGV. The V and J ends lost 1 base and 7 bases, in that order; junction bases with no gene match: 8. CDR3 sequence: CASSLVGLARGNEQFF. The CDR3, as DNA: TGTGCCAGCAGCTTAGTAGGACTAGCGAGGGGGAATGAGCAGTTCTTC.

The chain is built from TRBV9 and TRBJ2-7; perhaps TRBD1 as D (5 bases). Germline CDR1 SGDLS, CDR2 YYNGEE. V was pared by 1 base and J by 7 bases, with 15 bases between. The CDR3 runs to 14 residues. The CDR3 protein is CASSVRPGSYEQYF. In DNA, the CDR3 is TGTGCCAGCAGCGTACGTCCAGGGTCTTATGAGCAGTACTTC.

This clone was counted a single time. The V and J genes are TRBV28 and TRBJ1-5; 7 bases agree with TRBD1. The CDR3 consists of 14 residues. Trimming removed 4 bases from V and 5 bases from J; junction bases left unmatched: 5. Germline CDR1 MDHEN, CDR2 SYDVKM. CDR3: CASSSNRGYQPQHF. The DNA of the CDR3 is TGTGCCAGCAGTTCAAACAGGGGTTATCAGCCCCAGCATTTT.

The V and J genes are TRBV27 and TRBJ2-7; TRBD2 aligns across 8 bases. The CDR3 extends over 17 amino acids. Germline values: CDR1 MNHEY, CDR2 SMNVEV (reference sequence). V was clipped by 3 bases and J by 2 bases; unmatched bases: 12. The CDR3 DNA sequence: TGTGCCAGCAGTTTGAGTGGCGGGAGGACCGCTACCTACGAGCAGTACTTC. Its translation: CASSLSGGRTATYEQYF.

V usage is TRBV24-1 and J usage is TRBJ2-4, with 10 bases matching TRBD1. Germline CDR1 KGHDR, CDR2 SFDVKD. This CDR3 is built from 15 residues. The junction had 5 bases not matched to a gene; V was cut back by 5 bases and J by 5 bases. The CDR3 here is CATSGGQGFENIQYF. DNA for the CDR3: TGTGCCACCAGTGGGGGACAGGGGTTCGAAAACATTCAGTACTTC.

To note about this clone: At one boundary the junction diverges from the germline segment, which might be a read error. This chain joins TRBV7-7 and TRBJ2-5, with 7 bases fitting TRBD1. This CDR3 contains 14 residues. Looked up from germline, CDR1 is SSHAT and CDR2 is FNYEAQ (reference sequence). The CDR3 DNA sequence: TGTGCTAGCAGCTTAAGGGCAGGGGGAGAGACCCAGTACTTC. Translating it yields CASSLRAGGETQYF.

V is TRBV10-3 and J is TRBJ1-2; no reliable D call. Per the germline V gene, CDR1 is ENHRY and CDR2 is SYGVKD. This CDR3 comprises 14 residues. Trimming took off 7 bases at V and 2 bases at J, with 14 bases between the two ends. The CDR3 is CAITSSPHNYGYTF. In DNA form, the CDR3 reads TGTGCCATCACGAGCTCACCCCACAACTATGGCTACACCTTC.

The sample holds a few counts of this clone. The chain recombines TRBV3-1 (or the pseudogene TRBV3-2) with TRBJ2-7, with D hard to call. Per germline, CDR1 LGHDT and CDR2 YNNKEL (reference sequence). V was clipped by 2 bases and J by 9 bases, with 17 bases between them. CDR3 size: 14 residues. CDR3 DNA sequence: TGTGCCAGCAGCCAAAACAGTGGCCTTAAGTTGCAGTACTTC. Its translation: CASSQNSGLKLQYF.

The CDR3 DNA reads TGTGCCATCTCGGTGGACAGGGAGGGCGGTGGCTACACCTTC. Protein: CAISVDREGGGYTF. The J gene is TRBJ1-2, the V gene TRBV24-1; TRBD1 agrees at 8 bases. This CDR3 region has 14 residues. V gave up 11 bases and J gave up 7 bases; unmatched junction bases: 14. CDR1 is KGHDR, CDR2 SFDVKD, per germline.

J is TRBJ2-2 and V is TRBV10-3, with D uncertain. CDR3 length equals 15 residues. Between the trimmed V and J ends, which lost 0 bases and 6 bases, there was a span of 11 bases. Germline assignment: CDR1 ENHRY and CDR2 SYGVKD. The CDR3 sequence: CAISESAGLAGELFF. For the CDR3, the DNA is TGTGCCATCAGTGAGTCGGCCGGGTTGGCCGGGGAGCTGTTTTTT.

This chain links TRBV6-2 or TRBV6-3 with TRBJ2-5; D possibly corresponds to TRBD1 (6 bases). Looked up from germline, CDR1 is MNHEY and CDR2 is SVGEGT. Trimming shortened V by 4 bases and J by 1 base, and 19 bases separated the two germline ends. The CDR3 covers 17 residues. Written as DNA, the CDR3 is TGTGCCAGCAGTTCCCTCAGTCTGACAGGTTCCCAAGAGACCCAGTACTTC. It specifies CASSSLSLTGSQETQYF.